Reported below is one TCR beta chain. Antigen specificity is unknown. This sample is drawn from a study of beta chain features in type 1 diabetes. Whole-study results and caveats: Significant though moderate, a shortening of TCRB CDR3s appeared in all four CD4+ subsets of Type 1 diabetes patients. Type 1 diabetes patients had VDJ junctions that carried fewer insertions and more deletions.

The CDR3 loop spans 13 amino acids. V gave up 4 bases and J gave up 6 bases; unmatched junction bases: 5. Germline values: CDR1 SGHRS, CDR2 YFSETQ. Expressed TCRB transcripts were sequenced because the entire RNA isolate underwent reverse transcription. Repertoires were generated with immunoSEQ multiplex PCR, while TCRdb's copy carries only in-frame clones and drops some. The table has about 16,000 clones, 60% to 75% seen once. This chain connects TRBV5-1 to TRBJ2-3; TRBD1 matches at 7 bases. Material for sequencing was stem cell memory CD4+ T cells from blood. The source is a man in his thirties or forties with type 1 diabetes. In DNA, the CDR3 is TGCGCCAGCAGCCTGGAACAGGGGGATACGCAGTATTTT. Amino acid sequence: CASSLEQGDTQYF. Using reference TRBV5-1 and TRBJ2-3 for the parts outside the CDR3, the full variable domain is KAGVTQTPRYLIKTRGQQVTLSCSPISGHRSVSWYQQTPGQGLQFLFEYFSETQRNKGNFPGRFSGRQFSNSRSEMNVSTLELGDSALYLCASSLEQGDTQYFGPGTRLTVL.